These 28 T cell receptor beta chains came from one sample sequenced in a study of T cell responses to AZD1222 COVID-19 vaccine. Produced via immunoSEQ multiplex PCR; TCRdb's table is partial and in-frame only. The sample records 90,000 or so clones, roughly 85% being singletons. The specimen was peripheral blood, collected on day 0 of AZD1222 vaccination. Receptor source: an adult in good health.

This chain uses TRBV5-1 with TRBJ2-7, with 12 nucleotides matching TRBD2. CDR1 is SGHRS, CDR2 YFSETQ, per germline. V trimming: 0 bases; J trimming: 5 bases; junction bases outside the gene matches: 9. The CDR3 totals 17 residues. The CDR3 region is CASSLGTGTSGRNEQYF. CDR3 sequence (DNA): TGCGCCAGCAGCTTGGGAACCGGGACTAGCGGGCGTAACGAGCAGTACTTC.

This rearrangement joins TRBV25-1 to TRBJ1-6; 9 positions match TRBD1. Germline values: CDR1 MGHDK, CDR2 SYGVNS. This CDR3 comprises 15 residues. V trimming: 3 bases; J trimming: 10 bases; junction bases outside the gene matches: 7. CDR3 in DNA: TGTGCCAGCAGTGAGCAACAGGGGACAGGGTCACCCCTCCACTTT. Encoded protein: CASSEQQGTGSPLHF.

The chain recombines TRBV3-1 (or the pseudogene TRBV3-2) with TRBJ1-1; TRBD1 is a possible D gene (5 bases). The CDR3 is 15 amino acids. Germline V CDR1 and CDR2: LGHDT, YNNKEL (reference sequence). The ends were cut back, 3 bases at V and 1 base at J, with 12 bases in the middle. The CDR3 here is CASSQLQGGNTEAFF. CDR3 in DNA: TGTGCCAGCAGCCAGCTTCAGGGTGGGAACACTGAAGCTTTCTTT.

The rearrangement joins TRBV3-1 (or the pseudogene TRBV3-2) to TRBJ2-7, with 9 positions matching TRBD2. J lost 0 bases, V lost 1 base, and 4 bases had no gene match. From germline, CDR1 is LGHDT and CDR2 YNNKEL (reference sequence). The length of the CDR3 is 16 residues. CDR3 loop: CASSQGLAAGSYEQYF. CDR3 nucleotide sequence: TGTGCCAGCAGCCAAGGACTAGCGGCAGGCTCCTACGAGCAGTACTTC.

V usage is TRBV9 and J usage is TRBJ1-2; TRBD1 matches at 9 bases. The CDR3 loop spans 16 amino acids. V dropped 3 bases and J dropped 4; count of bases not matched to a gene: 10. CDR1 is SGDLS, CDR2 YYNGEE, per germline. CDR3 sequence reads: CASSAGTGQLPYGYTF. The CDR3 nucleotides read TGTGCCAGCAGCGCCGGGACAGGGCAGCTTCCCTATGGCTACACCTTC.

This clone has a single count. This chain uses TRBV18 with TRBJ2-5, with TRBD2 matching 9 bases. Germline V gene lookup returns CDR1 KGHSH and CDR2 LQKENI. The CDR3 extends over 14 amino acids. V lost 4 bases to trimming and J lost 5 bases; unmatched junction nucleotides: 5. The CDR3: CASSLGLAHETQYF. CDR3 nucleotides: TGTGCCAGCTCACTGGGACTAGCACACGAGACCCAGTACTTC.

CDR3 nucleotide sequence: TGTGCCATCAGTGGAGGGACAGGGGACTATGGCTACACCTTC. Residues: CAISGGTGDYGYTF. This chain joins TRBV10-3 and TRBJ1-2; 10 bases match TRBD1. V shed 4 bases and J 3 bases; nucleotides not matched to a gene: 2. Germline CDR1 and CDR2: ENHRY and SYGVKD. CDR3 length: 14 residues.

The rearrangement links TRBV19 to TRBJ1-2, with a weak D call TRBD1 (6 bases). V was cut by 5 bases and J by 5 bases, with 18 bases left in between. The CDR3 has 15 residues. Germline V CDR1 and CDR2: LNHDA, SQIVND (reference sequence). The CDR3, as DNA: TGTGCCAGTAGTCCGGGGACACGGGGGACGTATGGCTACACCTTC. Translation gives CASSPGTRGTYGYTF.

The V call is TRBV18, the J call TRBJ2-1; 8 nucleotides agree with TRBD1. The CDR3 loop spans 16 amino acids. V trimming: 0 bases; J trimming: 8 bases; junction bases outside the gene matches: 9. Looked up from germline, CDR1 is KGHSH and CDR2 is LQKENI. CDR3 bases: TGTGCCAGCTCACCACCGCGGACAGGGCCGAGGGATGAGCAGTTCTTC. It yields the protein CASSPPRTGPRDEQFF.

The chain is built from TRBV6-2 or TRBV6-3 and TRBJ1-4; 9 bases map to TRBD1. V lost 2 bases to trimming and J lost 2 bases; unmatched junction nucleotides: 9. CDR3 length: 18 amino acids. Germline loops: CDR1 MNHEY, CDR2 SVGEGT. CDR3 sequence (DNA): TGTGCCAGCAGTTACCAACAGGGACAGGGTTCGACTAATGAAAAACTGTTTTTT. Encoded protein: CASSYQQGQGSTNEKLFF.

This chain uses TRBV6-6 with TRBJ1-1; D ambiguous. CDR3 length equals 14 residues. Germline CDR1 reads MNHNY; CDR2 reads SVGAGI (reference sequence). V lost 0 bases, J lost 0 bases, and 5 bases lay in between. Here the CDR3 DNA reads TGTGCCAGCAGTTACTCGTCCTTGAACACTGAAGCTTTCTTT. It encodes CASSYSSLNTEAFF.

The chain recombines TRBV27 with TRBJ2-5; 8 nucleotides agree with TRBD2. Germline CDR1 and CDR2: MNHEY and SMNVEV (reference sequence). The V gene end was trimmed by 5 bases and the J gene end by 4 bases; junction bases not matched to a gene: 9. The length of the CDR3 is 15 residues. The CDR3 DNA reads TGTGCCAGCAGTAAAACTAGCGGCTATGGAGAGACCCAGTACTTC. Translating gives CASSKTSGYGETQYF.

The CDR3 loop is CAISIAAGDHEQYF. CDR3 bases: TGTGCCATCAGTATCGCGGCAGGGGACCACGAGCAGTACTTC. The chain couples TRBV10-3 to TRBJ2-7; a weak D match, TRBD1 (6 bases). V lost 5 bases, J lost 5 bases, and 16 bases lay in between. Germline values: CDR1 ENHRY, CDR2 SYGVKD. CDR3 length: 14 amino acids.

The CDR3 here is CASSAGLAGGWETQYF. In DNA form, the CDR3 reads TGCGCCAGCAGCGCGGGACTAGCGGGAGGGTGGGAGACCCAGTACTTC. The chain couples TRBV5-1 to TRBJ2-5; TRBD2 matches 16 bases. With 4 bases clipped from V and 5 bases from J, the junction kept 5 bases outside the gene matches. CDR1 and CDR2 (germline): SGHRS, YFSETQ. This CDR3 is 16 amino acids long.

The V and J genes are TRBV9 and TRBJ2-1, with D possibly being TRBD2 (5 bases). This CDR3 has 12 amino acids. Per the germline V gene, CDR1 is SGDLS and CDR2 is YYNGEE. Trimming removed 4 bases from V and 8 bases from J, with 10 bases in between. Written as DNA, the CDR3 is TGTGCCAGCAGCCCCCCGGGGTATGAGCAGTTCTTC. Protein sequence: CASSPPGYEQFF. The full variable domain, with the rest looked up from reference TRBV9 and TRBJ2-1, is DSGVTQTPKHLITATGQRVTLRCSPRSGDLSVYWYQQSLDQGLQFLIQYYNGEERAKGNILERFSAQQFPDLHSELNLSSLELGDSALYFCASSPPGYEQFFGPGTRLTVL.

The CDR3 DNA follows: TGTGCCAGCAGCCCCCCCTGGATCCCCTCGGGAGGCTACACCTTC. Translation: CASSPPWIPSGGYTF. This chain connects TRBV3-1 (or the pseudogene TRBV3-2) to TRBJ1-2; no firm D call. V lost 4 bases, J lost 8 bases, and 20 bases lay in between. The CDR3 sequence is 15 residues long. Per the germline V gene, CDR1 is LGHDT and CDR2 is YNNKEL (reference sequence).

The chain links TRBV11-3 to TRBJ2-5; D is ambiguous. The V end was cut by 4 bases, the J end by 2 bases, with 17 bases between. The CDR3 length is 16 residues. CDR1 and CDR2 (germline): SGHNT, YENEEA. The CDR3 region has the DNA TGTGCCAGCAGCTCCTCCAGTGGCCACTTACAAGAGACCCAGTACTTC. Its translation: CASSSSSGHLQETQYF.

The sample holds a few counts of this clone. This chain uses TRBV9 with TRBJ1-2; perhaps TRBD1 as D (6 bases). V shed 3 bases and J shed 2 bases, with 14 bases lying between them. The CDR3 is 15 amino acids. Germline loops: CDR1 SGDLS, CDR2 YYNGEE. Here the CDR3 DNA reads TGTGCCAGCAGCGCCACTTGGGGGGCCAACTATGGCTACACCTTC. This gives the protein CASSATWGANYGYTF.

The V call is TRBV18, the J call TRBJ2-4; D is possibly TRBD1 (6 bases). The CDR3 covers 14 residues. CDR1 is KGHSH, CDR2 LQKENI, per germline. Deletions cut 4 bases from V and 8 bases from J, with 15 bases between. The CDR3 spells CASSLTGQIDIQYF. In DNA form, the CDR3 reads TGTGCCAGCTCACTAACGGGACAAATTGACATTCAGTACTTC.

The V gene is TRBV7-2, the J gene TRBJ2-7; TRBD2 agrees at 9 bases. CDR1 SGHTA and CDR2 FQGNSA come from the germline V gene. CDR3 length: 17 amino acids. V lost 0 bases to trimming and J lost 2 bases; unmatched junction nucleotides: 8. The CDR3 loop is CASSLASSGNPPYEQYF. The CDR3 coding sequence is TGTGCCAGCAGCTTAGCGTCTAGCGGGAACCCACCCTACGAGCAGTACTTC.

In this sample, this clone turned up a few times. The chain combines TRBV19 with TRBJ2-1; TRBD2 matches at 9 bases. Germline V lookup: CDR1 LNHDA, CDR2 SQIVND (reference sequence). V shed 5 bases, J shed 3 bases, and the junction held 8 bases outside the gene matches. The CDR3 is 16 amino acids. DNA for the CDR3: TGTGCCAGTAGTGGATCCCTGACTAGCGGCTACAATGAGCAGTTCTTC. This codes for CASSGSLTSGYNEQFF.

There are a few counts of this clone. The chain joins TRBV27 to TRBJ2-3; 9 bases fit TRBD2. The CDR3 is 16 amino acids. Looked up from germline, CDR1 is MNHEY and CDR2 is SMNVEV (reference sequence). The V gene end was trimmed by 2 bases and the J gene end by 8 bases; junction bases not matched to a gene: 11. The CDR3 DNA follows: TGTGCCAGCAGTTTAGGAGGGGGCGGGAGGGGAGTTACGCAGTATTTT. Its translation: CASSLGGGGRGVTQYF.

The rearrangement joins TRBV24-1 to TRBJ2-5, with a weak D call TRBD2 (5 bases). CDR3 length: 13 amino acids. V lost 5 bases and J 5 bases, leaving 11 bases between the germline ends. Germline V lookup: CDR1 KGHDR, CDR2 SFDVKD. This CDR3 reads CATSGGQAETQYF. The CDR3 bases are TGTGCCACCAGTGGAGGGCAGGCGGAGACCCAGTACTTC.

The chain recombines TRBV2 with TRBJ2-4; either TRBD1 or TRBD2 may supply D (6 bases each). There are 17 residues in the CDR3. Germline CDR1 is SNHLY and CDR2 is FYNNEI. V shed 1 base and J shed 0 bases, with 13 bases lying between them. DNA for the CDR3: TGTGCCAGCAGTGAAGGGAGGGGGTCCTTAGCCAAAAACATTCAGTACTTC. Amino acids: CASSEGRGSLAKNIQYF.

V is TRBV28 and J is TRBJ2-7, with TRBD1 matching 7 bases. There are 14 residues in the CDR3. The V and J ends lost 6 bases and 3 bases, in that order; junction bases with no gene match: 8. Germline V gene lookup returns CDR1 MDHEN and CDR2 SYDVKM. CDR3 protein: CASRMDRTHYEQYF. CDR3 DNA sequence: TGTGCCAGCAGGATGGACAGGACCCACTACGAGCAGTACTTC. Based on the CDR3 plus reference TRBV28 and TRBJ2-7, the full variable domain is DVKVTQSSRYLVKRTGEKVFLECVQDMDHENMFWYRQDPGLGLRLIYFSYDVKMKEKGDIPEGYSVSREKKERFSLILESASTNQTSMYLCASRMDRTHYEQYFGPGTRLTVT.

In DNA, the CDR3 is TGTGCCAGCAGCTACCAGGTACAGGCCTCTGGGGCCAACGTCCTGACTTTC. The encoded protein is CASSYQVQASGANVLTF. J is TRBJ2-6 and V is TRBV5-5; possibly TRBD1 for D (5 bases). CDR3 length equals 17 residues. The germline gives CDR1 SGHKS, CDR2 YYEKEE (reference sequence). V shed 3 bases and J shed 0 bases, with 13 bases lying between them.

The J gene is TRBJ1-2, the V gene TRBV5-1, with TRBD1 matching 9 bases. The CDR3 has 14 residues. Per germline, CDR1 SGHRS and CDR2 YFSETQ. V was pared by 0 bases and J by 6 bases, with 3 bases of the junction left unmatched. The CDR3 reads CASSLGDRENGYTF. The CDR3 DNA follows: TGCGCCAGCAGCTTGGGGGACAGGGAGAATGGCTACACCTTC.

In DNA, the CDR3 is TGTGCCAGCAGCAGGGGAGGTTATGGCTACACCTTC. Its translation: CASSRGGYGYTF. This chain joins TRBV25-1 and TRBJ1-2; TRBD1 might be the D (6 bases). CDR1 is MGHDK and CDR2 is SYGVNS in the germline V gene. The germline V and J ends were trimmed by 6 bases and 5 bases, with 10 bases remaining between them. CDR3 length: 12 residues.